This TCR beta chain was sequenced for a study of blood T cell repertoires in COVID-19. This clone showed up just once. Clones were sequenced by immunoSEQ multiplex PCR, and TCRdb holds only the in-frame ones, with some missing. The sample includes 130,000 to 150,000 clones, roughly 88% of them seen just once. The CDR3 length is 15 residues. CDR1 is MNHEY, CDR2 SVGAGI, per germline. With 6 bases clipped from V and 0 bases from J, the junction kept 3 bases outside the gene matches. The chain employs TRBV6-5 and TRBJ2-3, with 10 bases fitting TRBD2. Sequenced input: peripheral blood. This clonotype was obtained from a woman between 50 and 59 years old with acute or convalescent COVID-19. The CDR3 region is CASSVTSGSTDTQYF. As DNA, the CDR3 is TGTGCCAGCAGCGTGACTAGCGGGAGCACAGATACGCAGTATTTT.